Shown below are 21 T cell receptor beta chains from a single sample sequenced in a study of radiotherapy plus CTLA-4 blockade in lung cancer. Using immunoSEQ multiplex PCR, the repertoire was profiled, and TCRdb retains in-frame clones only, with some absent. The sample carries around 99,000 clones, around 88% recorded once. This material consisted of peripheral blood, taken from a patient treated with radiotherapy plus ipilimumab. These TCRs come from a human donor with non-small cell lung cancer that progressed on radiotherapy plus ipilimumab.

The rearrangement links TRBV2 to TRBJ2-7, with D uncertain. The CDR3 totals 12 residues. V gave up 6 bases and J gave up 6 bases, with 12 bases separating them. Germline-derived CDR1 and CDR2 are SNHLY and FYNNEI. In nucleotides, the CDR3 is TGTGCCAGCAGCCCCGGCGGACCCGAGCAGTACTTC. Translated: CASSPGGPEQYF.

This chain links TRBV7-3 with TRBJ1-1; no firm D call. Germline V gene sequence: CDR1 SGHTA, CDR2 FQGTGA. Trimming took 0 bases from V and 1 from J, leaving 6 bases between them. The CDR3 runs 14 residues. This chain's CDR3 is CASSLTFGNTEAFF. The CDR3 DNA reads TGTGCCAGCAGCTTAACGTTTGGGAACACTGAAGCTTTCTTT.

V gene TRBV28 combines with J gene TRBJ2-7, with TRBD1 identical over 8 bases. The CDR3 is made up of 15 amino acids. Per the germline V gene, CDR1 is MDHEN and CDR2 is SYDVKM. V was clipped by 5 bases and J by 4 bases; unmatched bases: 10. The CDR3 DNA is TGTGCCAGCAGTCCTCCGACAGGGGTTCGTTACGAGCAGTACTTC. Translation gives CASSPPTGVRYEQYF. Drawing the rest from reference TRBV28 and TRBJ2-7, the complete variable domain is DVKVTQSSRYLVKRTGEKVFLECVQDMDHENMFWYRQDPGLGLRLIYFSYDVKMKEKGDIPEGYSVSREKKERFSLILESASTNQTSMYLCASSPPTGVRYEQYFGPGTRLTVT.

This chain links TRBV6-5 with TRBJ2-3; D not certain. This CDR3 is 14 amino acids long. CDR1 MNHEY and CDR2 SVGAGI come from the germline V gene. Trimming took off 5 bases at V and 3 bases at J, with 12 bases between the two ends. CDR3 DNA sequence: TGTGCCAGCAGTCGGTCATTTAGTACAGATACGCAGTATTTT. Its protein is CASSRSFSTDTQYF.

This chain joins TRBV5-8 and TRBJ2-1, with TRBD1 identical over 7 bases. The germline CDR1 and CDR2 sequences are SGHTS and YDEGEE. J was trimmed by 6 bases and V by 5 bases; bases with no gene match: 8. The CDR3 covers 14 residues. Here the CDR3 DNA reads TGTGCCAGCAGGCATGACAGGGCCCGCAATGAGCAGTTCTTC. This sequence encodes CASRHDRARNEQFF. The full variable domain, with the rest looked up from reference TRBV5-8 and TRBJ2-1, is EAGVTQSPTHLIKTRGQQATLRCSPISGHTSVYWYQQALGLGLQFLLWYDEGEERNRGNFPPRFSGRQFPNYSSELNVNALELEDSALYLCASRHDRARNEQFFGPGTRLTVL.

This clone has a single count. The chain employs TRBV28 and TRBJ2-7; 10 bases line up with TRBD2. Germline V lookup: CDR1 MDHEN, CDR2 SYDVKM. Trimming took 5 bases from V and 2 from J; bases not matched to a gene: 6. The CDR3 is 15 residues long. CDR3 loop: CASSPGLAATYEQYF. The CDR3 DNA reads TGTGCCAGCAGTCCCGGACTAGCGGCGACCTACGAGCAGTACTTC. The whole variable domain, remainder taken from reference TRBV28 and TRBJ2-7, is DVKVTQSSRYLVKRTGEKVFLECVQDMDHENMFWYRQDPGLGLRLIYFSYDVKMKEKGDIPEGYSVSREKKERFSLILESASTNQTSMYLCASSPGLAATYEQYFGPGTRLTVT.

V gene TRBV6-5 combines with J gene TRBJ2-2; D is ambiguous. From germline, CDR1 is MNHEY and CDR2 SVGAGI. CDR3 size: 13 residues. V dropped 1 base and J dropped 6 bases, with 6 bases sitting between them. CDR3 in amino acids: CASSYFSPGELFF. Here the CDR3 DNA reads TGTGCCAGCAGTTACTTTTCGCCCGGGGAGCTGTTTTTT.

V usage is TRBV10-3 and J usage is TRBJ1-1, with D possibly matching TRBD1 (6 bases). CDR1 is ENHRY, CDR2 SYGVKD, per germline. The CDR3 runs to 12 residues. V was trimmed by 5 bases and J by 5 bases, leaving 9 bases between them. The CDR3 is CAISTTGTEAFF. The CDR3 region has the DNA TGTGCCATCAGTACAACAGGGACTGAAGCTTTCTTT.

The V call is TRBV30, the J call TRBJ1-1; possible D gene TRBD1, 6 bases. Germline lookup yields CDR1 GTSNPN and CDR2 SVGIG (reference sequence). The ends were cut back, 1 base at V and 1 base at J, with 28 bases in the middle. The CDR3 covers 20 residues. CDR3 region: CAWSASGSCPDQGTNTEAFF. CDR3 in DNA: TGTGCCTGGAGTGCCAGTGGATCGTGTCCAGACCAGGGGACGAACACTGAAGCTTTCTTT. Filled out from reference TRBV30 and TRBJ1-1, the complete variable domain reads SQTIHQWPATLVQPVGSPLSLECTVEGTSNPNLYWYRQAAGRGLQLLFYSVGIGQISSEVPQNLSASRPQDRQFILSSKKLLLSDSGFYLCAWSASGSCPDQGTNTEAFFGQGTRLTVV.

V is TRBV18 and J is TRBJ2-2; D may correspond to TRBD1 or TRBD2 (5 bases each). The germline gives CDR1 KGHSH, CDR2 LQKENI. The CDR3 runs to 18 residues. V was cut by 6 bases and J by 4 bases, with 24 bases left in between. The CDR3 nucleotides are TGTGCCAGCTCGGCGATGGATACGAGGGGAGTGAGCACCGGGGAGCTGTTTTTT. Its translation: CASSAMDTRGVSTGELFF.

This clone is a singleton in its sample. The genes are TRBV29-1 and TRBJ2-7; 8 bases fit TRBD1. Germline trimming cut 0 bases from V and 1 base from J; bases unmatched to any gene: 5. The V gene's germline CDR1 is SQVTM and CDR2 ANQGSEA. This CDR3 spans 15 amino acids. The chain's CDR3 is CSVEEGTGYSYEQYF. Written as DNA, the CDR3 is TGCAGCGTTGAAGAAGGGACAGGCTATTCCTACGAGCAGTACTTC.

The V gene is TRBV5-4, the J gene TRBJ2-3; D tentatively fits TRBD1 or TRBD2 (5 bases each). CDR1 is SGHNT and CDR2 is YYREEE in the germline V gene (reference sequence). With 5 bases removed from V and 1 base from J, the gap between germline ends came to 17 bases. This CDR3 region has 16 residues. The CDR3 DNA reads TGTGCCAGCAGACTCACGAACCGGGACGGCACAGATACGCAGTATTTT. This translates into CASRLTNRDGTDTQYF.

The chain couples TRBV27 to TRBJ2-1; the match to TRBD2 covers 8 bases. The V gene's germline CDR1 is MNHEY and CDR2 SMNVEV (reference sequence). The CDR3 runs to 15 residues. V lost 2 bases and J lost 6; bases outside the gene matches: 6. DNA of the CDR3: TGTGCCAGCAGTTTAGTCGTTAGCGGGGCCAATGAGCAGTTCTTC. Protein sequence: CASSLVVSGANEQFF.

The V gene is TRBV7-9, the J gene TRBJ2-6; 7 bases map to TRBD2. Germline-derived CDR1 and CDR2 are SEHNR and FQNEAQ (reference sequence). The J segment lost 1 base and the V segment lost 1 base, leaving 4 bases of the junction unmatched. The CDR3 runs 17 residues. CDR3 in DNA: TGTGCCAGCAGCTTAGTGGGAGGGACTTCTGGGGCCAACGTCCTGACTTTC. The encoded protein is CASSLVGGTSGANVLTF.

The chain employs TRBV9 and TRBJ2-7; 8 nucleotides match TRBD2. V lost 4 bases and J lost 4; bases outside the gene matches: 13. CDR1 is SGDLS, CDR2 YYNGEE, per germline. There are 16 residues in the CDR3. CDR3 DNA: TGTGCCAGCAGCCCGGGTAGGGTTAGCGGGATATACGAGCAGTACTTC. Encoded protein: CASSPGRVSGIYEQYF.

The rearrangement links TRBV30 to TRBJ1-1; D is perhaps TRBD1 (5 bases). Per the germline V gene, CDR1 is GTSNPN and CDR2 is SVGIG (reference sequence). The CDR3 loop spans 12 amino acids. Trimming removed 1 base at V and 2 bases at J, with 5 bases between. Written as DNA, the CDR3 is TGTGCCTGGAGTGGGACAAACACTGAAGCTTTCTTT. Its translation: CAWSGTNTEAFF. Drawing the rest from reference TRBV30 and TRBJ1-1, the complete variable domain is SQTIHQWPATLVQPVGSPLSLECTVEGTSNPNLYWYRQAAGRGLQLLFYSVGIGQISSEVPQNLSASRPQDRQFILSSKKLLLSDSGFYLCAWSGTNTEAFFGQGTRLTVV.

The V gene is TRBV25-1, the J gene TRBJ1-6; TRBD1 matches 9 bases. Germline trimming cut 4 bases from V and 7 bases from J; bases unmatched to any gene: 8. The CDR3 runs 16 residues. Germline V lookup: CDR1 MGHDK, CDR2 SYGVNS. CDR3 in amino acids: CASSGGQGVGNSPLHF. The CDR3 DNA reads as TGTGCCAGCAGTGGGGGACAGGGCGTCGGGAATTCACCCCTCCACTTT.

The CDR3 DNA is TGTGCCAGTAGTCTAAACAGGGGAGACACCATATATTTT. Translation gives CASSLNRGDTIYF. The chain is built from TRBV19 and TRBJ1-3; 7 bases align to TRBD1. Germline V gives CDR1 LNHDA, CDR2 SQIVND (reference sequence). The CDR3 consists of 13 residues. With V trimmed by 5 bases and J by 8 bases, 6 bases remained unmatched. The complete variable domain, with remaining parts taken from reference TRBV19 and TRBJ1-3, reads DGGITQSPKYLFRKEGQNVTLSCEQNLNHDAMYWYRQDPGQGLRLIYYSQIVNDFQKGDIAEGYSVSREKKESFPLTVTSAQKNPTAFYLCASSLNRGDTIYFGEGSWLTVV.

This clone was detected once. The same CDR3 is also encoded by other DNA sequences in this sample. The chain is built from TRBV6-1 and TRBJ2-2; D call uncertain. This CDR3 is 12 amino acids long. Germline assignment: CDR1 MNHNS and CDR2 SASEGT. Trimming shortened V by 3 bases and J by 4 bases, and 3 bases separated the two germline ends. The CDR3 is CASSDVTGELFF. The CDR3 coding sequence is TGTGCCAGCAGTGATGTCACCGGGGAGCTGTTTTTT.

Written as DNA, the CDR3 is TGTGCCACCAGCAGAGGTCTGGGGGCAGATACGCAGTATTTT. It specifies CATSRGLGADTQYF. The genes are TRBV15 and TRBJ2-3; the D gene could be TRBD1 or TRBD2 (5 bases each). CDR1 is LNHNV and CDR2 is YYDKDF in the germline V gene (reference sequence). The CDR3 is 14 amino acids. The V gene lost 1 base and the J gene lost 4 bases, with 9 bases spanning the gap.

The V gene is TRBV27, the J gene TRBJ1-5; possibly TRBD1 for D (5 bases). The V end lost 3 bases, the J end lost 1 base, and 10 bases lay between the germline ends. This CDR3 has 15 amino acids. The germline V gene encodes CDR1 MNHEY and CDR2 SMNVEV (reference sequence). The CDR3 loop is CASSLVTGSNQPQHF. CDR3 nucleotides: TGTGCCAGCAGTTTGGTTACAGGAAGCAATCAGCCCCAGCATTTT.